One and the same sample provided the 5 T cell receptor beta chains below, sequenced in a study of shared clonotypes between healthy human individuals. CD45RO-negative CD8 cells positively selected for CCR7 made up the naive population, which excluded terminally differentiated effector memory CD45RA+ cells. The repertoire was sequenced with immunoSEQ multiplex PCR; TCRdb's copy has only in-frame clones and lacks some. The data show about 2.2 million clones, with about 94% seen just once and over 1.5% held by the top ten. Sequenced material: naive CD8+ T cells from PBMCs. Every receptor here comes from a man aged 18 to 35 in good health. Some clones in this sample may be carry-over from other donors' samples.

The rearrangement uses TRBV11-2 and TRBJ2-7; 7 bases fit TRBD2. The CDR3 is made up of 13 amino acids. Germline V gene data show CDR1 as SGHAT and CDR2 as FQNNGV. J gave up 3 bases and V 5 bases, and 4 bases lay outside the gene matches. The DNA of the CDR3 is TGTGCCAGCAGCCCGGGGGGTAACTACGAGCAGTACTTC. Translating gives CASSPGGNYEQYF.

V and J are TRBV6-1 and TRBJ2-3; the D call may be TRBD1 or TRBD2 (5 bases each). The germline CDR1 and CDR2 sequences are MNHNS and SASEGT. The CDR3 is 13 amino acids. The V end was cut by 7 bases, the J end by 6 bases, with 14 bases between. The CDR3 coding sequence is TGTGCCAGCATTTTGAGGGGTTGGGATACGCAGTATTTT. Translating gives CASILRGWDTQYF.

CDR3 nucleotides: TGTGCCAGCAGCTTAATAGCGGGAGTAAGCTACGAGCAGTACTTC. This translates into CASSLIAGVSYEQYF. The chain carries TRBV7-3 and TRBJ2-7, with TRBD2 matching over 9 bases. Germline lookup yields CDR1 SGHTA and CDR2 FQGTGA. This CDR3 has 15 residues. J gave up 3 bases and V 1 base, and 4 bases lay outside the gene matches.

J is TRBJ2-5 and V is TRBV7-9; D might be TRBD1 or TRBD2, each matching 6 bases. The CDR3 is made up of 19 amino acids. The germline V gene has CDR1 SEHNR and CDR2 FQNEAQ (reference sequence). Trimming shortened V by 3 bases and J by 0 bases, and 23 bases separated the two germline ends. CDR3 amino acids: CASSFPVGGLGDNQETQYF. The CDR3 bases are TGTGCCAGCAGCTTTCCGGTAGGAGGGCTCGGGGACAACCAAGAGACCCAGTACTTC.

The genes are TRBV27 and TRBJ1-2; perhaps TRBD1 as D (5 bases). Germline-derived CDR1 and CDR2 are MNHEY and SMNVEV (reference sequence). The germline V and J ends were trimmed by 2 bases and 7 bases, with 20 bases remaining between them. The CDR3 is 16 amino acids. The CDR3 coding sequence is TGTGCCAGCAGTTTACGGGATGGGGCAGGGCTGAGTGGCTACACCTTC. It yields the protein CASSLRDGAGLSGYTF.